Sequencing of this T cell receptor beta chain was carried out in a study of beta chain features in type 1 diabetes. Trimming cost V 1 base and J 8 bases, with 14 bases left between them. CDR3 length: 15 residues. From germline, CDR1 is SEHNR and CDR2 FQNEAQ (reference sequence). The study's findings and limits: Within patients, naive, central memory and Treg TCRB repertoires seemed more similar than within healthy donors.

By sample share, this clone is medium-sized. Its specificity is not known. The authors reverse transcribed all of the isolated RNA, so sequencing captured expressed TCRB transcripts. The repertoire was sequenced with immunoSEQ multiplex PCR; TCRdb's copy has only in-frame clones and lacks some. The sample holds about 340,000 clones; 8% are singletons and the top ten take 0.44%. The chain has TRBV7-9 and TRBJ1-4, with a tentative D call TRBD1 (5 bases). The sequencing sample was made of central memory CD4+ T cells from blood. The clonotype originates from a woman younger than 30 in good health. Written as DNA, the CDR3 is TGTGCCAGCAGCTTAGGGGACCCTAAACGAGAAAAACTGTTTTTT. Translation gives CASSLGDPKREKLFF.